The 15 T cell receptor beta chains presented below share a single source sample, sequenced in a study of tumor-infiltrating lymphocytes in primary liver carcinoma. A constant-region primer primed TCR beta cDNA synthesis from 400 to 550 ng of total RNA. The TCR beta library was amplified through three nested multiplex PCR rounds in a modified ARM-PCR procedure. The study ran its first two PCR rounds for approximately 10 cycles each, using TRBV1-TRBV30 forward primers and a C-beta reverse primer. Via MiXCR, TCRdb re-called the multiplex PCR reads, giving one row per CDR3 protein. Of around 170,000 distinct CDR3 sequences listed, 50% to 75% are singletons. Unsorted whole blood yielded blood RNA, and germline DNA was extracted as well. Input material: peripheral blood. The source of these receptors is a man between 40 and 49 years old with primary liver carcinoma and hepatitis B virus infection.

This clonotype was seen a few times. The genes are TRBV6-1 and TRBJ2-3; D perhaps matches TRBD2 (5 bases). V lost 4 bases to trimming and J lost 3 bases, with 14 bases between them. Germline V gives CDR1 MNHNS, CDR2 SASEGT. CDR3 length: 15 residues. The CDR3 DNA reads as TGTGCCAGCAGTGTACTAGGATTTAGGACAGATACGCAGTATTTT. As protein: CASSVLGFRTDTQYF.

There are many counts of this clonotype. This chain uses TRBV11-2 with TRBJ2-3; 9 nucleotides align to TRBD1. The junction had 7 bases not matched to a gene; V was cut back by 5 bases and J by 4 bases. CDR3 length: 15 amino acids. The germline V gene encodes CDR1 SGHAT and CDR2 FQNNGV. The CDR3, as DNA: TGTGCCAGCAGCCCGGACAGGGGTGAATCAGATACGCAGTATTTT. Encoded protein: CASSPDRGESDTQYF.

Regarding this clonotype: Just one base apart from a much larger clone, this may be a read error. The CDR3, as DNA: TGTGCCAGCAGCAAAGGGGCTAAAGAGGCCCAGTACTTC. Its translation: CASSKGAKEAQYF. The chain couples TRBV11-2 to TRBJ2-5, with D tentatively TRBD1 (5 bases). The CDR3 runs 13 residues. Germline V gives CDR1 SGHAT, CDR2 FQNNGV.

The chain uses TRBV28 and TRBJ2-1; D could derive from TRBD1 or TRBD2 (5 bases each). CDR1 and CDR2 (germline): MDHEN, SYDVKM. The V end lost 7 bases, the J end lost 4 bases, and 20 bases lay between the germline ends. The CDR3 totals 16 residues. CDR3 amino acids: CASTSDGGRGYNEQFF. The CDR3 DNA reads as TGTGCCAGCACCTCAGATGGGGGAAGGGGATACAATGAGCAGTTCTTC.

This chain links TRBV4-1 with TRBJ1-6, with no clear D. Trimming removed 1 base from V and 7 bases from J, with 17 bases in between. The CDR3 loop spans 17 amino acids. Germline values: CDR1 MGHRA, CDR2 YSYEKL. DNA for the CDR3: TGCGCCAGCAGCCAAGGCGGCAACGGACTTGGAAATTCACCCCTCCACTTT. Protein: CASSQGGNGLGNSPLHF.

This clonotype occurred once. The chain links TRBV15 to TRBJ1-2; D uncertain. Germline V gene data show CDR1 as LNHNV and CDR2 as YYDKDF (reference sequence). This CDR3 has 14 amino acids. Trimming stripped 1 base from V and 4 bases from J, with 10 bases between. The CDR3 reads CATSRGTDPYGYTF. DNA for the CDR3: TGTGCCACCAGCAGAGGGACGGACCCCTATGGCTACACCTTC.

The V call is TRBV10-3, the J call TRBJ1-4, with TRBD1 as a possible D gene (6 bases). The CDR3 consists of 14 residues. The germline gives CDR1 ENHRY, CDR2 SYGVKD. With 6 bases removed from V and 4 bases from J, the gap between germline ends came to 12 bases. CDR3 in DNA: TGTGCCATCAGCTCAGGGGACGGTAATGAAAAACTGTTTTTT. Translating gives CAISSGDGNEKLFF.

Turning to this clonotype: A much bigger clone sits one base away, suggesting this may be a read error. The chain has TRBV29-1 and TRBJ2-3, with TRBD2 as a possible D gene (6 bases). Germline CDR1 SQVTM, CDR2 ANQGSEA. Trimming left V 8 bases short and J 8 bases short, with 20 bases between. The CDR3 is 13 amino acids. In DNA form, the CDR3 reads TGCAGCACATCTCCGGGACTTGGGGGTACGCAGTATTTT. Amino acids: CSTSPGLGGTQYF.

This clonotype appeared many times. The chain combines TRBV10-3 with TRBJ2-7; tentative D call: TRBD2 (6 bases). CDR1 is ENHRY and CDR2 is SYGVKD in the germline V gene. This CDR3 is built from 13 residues. Trimming removed 7 bases from V and 3 bases from J, with 13 bases in between. The CDR3 spells CAINRDSGYEQYF. CDR3 in DNA: TGTGCCATCAACCGGGACTCAGGCTACGAGCAGTACTTC.

In regard to this clonotype: This may be a read error: a much more frequent sequence differs by one nucleotide. The chain combines TRBV29-1 with TRBJ2-5; the D gene is possibly TRBD1 (5 bases). The germline CDR1 and CDR2 sequences are SQVTM and ANQGSEA. This CDR3 is built from 16 residues. In DNA form, the CDR3 reads TGCAACGTTGAAGATTGGGGCAGGGCAGAGTTGGAGACCCAGTACTTC. Amino acid sequence: CNVEDWGRAELETQYF.

J is TRBJ1-5 and V is TRBV4-1; D gene uncertain. Trimming shortened V by 2 bases and J by 1 base, and 6 bases separated the two germline ends. The V gene's germline CDR1 is MGHRA and CDR2 YSYEKL. The CDR3 loop spans 14 amino acids. CDR3 in DNA: TGCGCCAGCAGCCAACAGGAGAGCAATCAGCCCCAGCATTTT. It encodes CASSQQESNQPQHF.

This clonotype was detected once. This sequence joins TRBV5-6 and TRBJ2-5; D possibly matches TRBD1 or TRBD2 (5 bases each). Between the trimmed V and J ends, which lost 4 bases and 4 bases, there was a span of 14 bases. CDR1 SGHDT and CDR2 YYEEEE come from the germline V gene. This CDR3 region has 14 residues. The CDR3 sequence is CASSTDQGRETQYF. The CDR3, as DNA: TGTGCCAGCAGCACGGACCAGGGACGAGAGACCCAGTACTTC.

A remark on this clonotype: A much larger clone is a single base away; this may be a read error. The chain has TRBV11-2 and TRBJ2-3, with 9 bases identical to TRBD2. This CDR3 region has 15 residues. From germline, CDR1 is SGHAT and CDR2 FQNNGV. The CDR3, as DNA: TGTGCCAACAGCTCCTTAGCGGGAGAGGAAGATACGCAGTATTTT. Its protein product is CANSSLAGEEDTQYF.

About this clonotype: This is likely a read error, given that the CDR3 carries no conserved phenylalanine or tryptophan at its end. The chain uses TRBV11-2 and TRBJ2-1; the match to TRBD1 covers 8 bases. With 5 bases clipped from V and 7 bases from J, the junction kept 7 bases outside the gene matches. CDR1 and CDR2 from the germline V gene are SGHAT and FQNNGV. The CDR3 is 14 residues long. The DNA of the CDR3 is TGTGCCAGCAGCCCGACAGGGGCTCTTAATGAGCAGTTCTCC. Translation gives CASSPTGALNEQFS.

V usage is TRBV28 and J usage is TRBJ2-3, with a possible D match to TRBD2 (5 bases). V shed 2 bases and J shed 0 bases, with 9 bases lying between them. The CDR3 contains 15 residues. CDR1 and CDR2 from the germline V gene are MDHEN and SYDVKM. The CDR3 reads CASSLEGTSTDTQYF. The CDR3 bases are TGTGCCAGCAGTTTAGAGGGAACTAGCACAGATACGCAGTATTTT.